The rows below give T cell receptor beta chains drawn from one sample of a study of T-cell reconstitution after alpha-beta-depleted transplantation in children. TCRdb redid the calling of the PCR reads with MiXCR, one entry per CDR3 protein. The sample comprises tens of thousands of distinct CDR3 sequences, roughly 8.7% of which are singletons, and about 26% rests with the top ten. The sequencing here drew on PBMCs, mostly from graft donor cells, taken 60 days after TCRalphabeta/CD19-depleted stem cell transplant. All receptors derive from a male patient aged 2 to 10 who had a stem cell transplant for chronic granulomatous disease, so the T cells may come from the graft donor. Both conserved end residues are part of each CDR3. Fields, in order: D gene, V gene, clone size, J gene, CDR3 protein, CDR3 DNA. D genes are given only for firm matches. Clone size, where shown, is once, few, many, or a class for clones that have expanded.

>NA|TRBV7-6|many|TRBJ2-3
CASSAGAGRGTDTQYF
TGTGCCAGCAGCGCGGGGGCAGGACGGGGCACAGATACGCAGTATTTT
>TRBD1|TRBV27|many|TRBJ2-5
CASSSDRARGTQYF
TGTGCCAGCAGTTCCGACAGGGCGAGGGGGACCCAGTACTTC
>NA|TRBV27|NA|TRBJ1-2
CACSFRALANYGYTF
TGTGCCTGCAGTTTCCGGGCCCTAGCTAACTATGGCTACACCTTC
>NA|TRBV12-2|few|TRBJ2-7
CASRLEASGTIFSYEQYF
TGTGCAAGTCGCTTAGAGGCTAGCGGGACTATCTTCTCCTACGAGCAGTACTTC
>NA|TRBV7-2|NA|TRBJ2-3
CASSSARASRARSTDTQYF
TGTGCCAGCAGCTCCGCGCGGGCTAGCAGAGCGAGATCCACAGATACGCAGTATTTT
>NA|TRBV3-1|NA|TRBJ2-3
CASSGRSTTSQDTQYF
TGTGCCAGCAGCGGGCGATCGACGACTTCACAAGATACGCAGTATTTT
>TRBD1|TRBV7-2|many|TRBJ2-7
CASSPGGTGSYEQYF
TGTGCCAGCAGCCCTGGGGGGACAGGGTCCTACGAGCAGTACTTC
>TRBD1|TRBV6-6|many|TRBJ2-2
CASSLQGDTGELFF
TGTGCCAGCAGCCTACAGGGGGACACCGGGGAGCTGTTTTTT
>TRBD2|TRBV20-1|many|TRBJ2-2
CSASLAGTRGGELFF
TGCAGTGCTAGCCTAGCGGGGACTAGAGGGGGGGAGCTGTTTTTT
>NA|TRBV20-1|many|TRBJ2-4
CSASWGVVDIQYF
TGCAGTGCTAGTTGGGGTGTGGTAGACATTCAGTACTTC
>NA|TRBV27|many|TRBJ1-2
CASSPGKGLGIYGYTF
TGTGCCAGCAGTCCCGGTAAGGGATTGGGCATCTATGGCTACACCTTC
>TRBD1|TRBV30|NA|TRBJ1-3
CAWSFSTGAGGNTIYF
TGTGCCTGGAGTTTTTCGACAGGGGCGGGTGGAAACACCATATATTTT
>TRBD1|TRBV20-1|many|TRBJ2-3
CSAGGGTTDTQYF
TGCAGTGCAGGGGGCGGCACCACAGATACGCAGTATTTT
>TRBD1|TRBV12-3/TRBV12-4|many|TRBJ2-5
CASSLASDRALLVQYF
TGTGCCAGCAGTTTAGCTTCGGACAGGGCGCTTTTGGTGCAGTACTTC
>NA|TRBV28|NA|TRBJ2-7
CASSRTYEQYF
TGTGCCAGCAGTCGGACCTACGAGCAGTACTTC
>NA|TRBV27|many|TRBJ2-1
CASRRQVLGYEQFF
TGTGCCAGCCGCCGACAGGTTCTAGGGTATGAGCAGTTCTTC
>NA|TRBV2|many|TRBJ1-1
CASTVFWGANTEAFF
TGTGCCAGCACGGTCTTCTGGGGAGCGAACACTGAAGCTTTCTTT
>TRBD1|TRBV7-6|many|TRBJ2-2
CASRETGANTGELFF
TGTGCCAGCAGGGAGACAGGGGCGAACACCGGGGAGCTGTTTTTT
>TRBD1|TRBV18|few|TRBJ2-1
CASSPPTGGYNEQFF
TGTGCCAGCTCACCACCGACAGGGGGCTACAATGAGCAGTTCTTC
>NA|TRBV19|few|TRBJ2-2
CASSVTGTGELFF
TGTGCCAGTAGTGTCACAGGGACCGGGGAGCTGTTTTTT
>NA|TRBV6-1|few|TRBJ2-7
CASRAEPLLYEQYF
TGTGCCAGCAGGGCCGAACCCCTCCTCTACGAGCAGTACTTC
>TRBD2|TRBV24-1|many|TRBJ2-2
CATSDLWRGTGELFF
TGTGCCACCAGTGATTTATGGCGGGGGACCGGGGAGCTGTTTTTT
>NA|TRBV11-2|many|TRBJ2-1
CASSLLSGNEQFF
TGTGCCAGCAGCTTATTGTCGGGGAATGAGCAGTTCTTC
>TRBD2|TRBV20-1|many|TRBJ2-1
CSAITRGLAGHYNEQFF
TGCAGTGCTATTACGCGGGGACTAGCGGGACACTACAATGAGCAGTTCTTC
>NA|TRBV19|many|TRBJ2-4
CASGGNIQYF
TGTGCCAGTGGGGGGAACATTCAGTACTTC
>TRBD2|TRBV7-3|few|TRBJ2-3
CASSLLGSGSGADTQYF
TGTGCCAGCAGCTTACTTGGGAGCGGGAGTGGGGCAGATACGCAGTATTTT
>NA|TRBV5-1|many|TRBJ2-5
CASSLGLEAQYF
TGCGCCAGCAGCTTAGGTCTTGAGGCCCAGTACTTC
>NA|TRBV10-3|many|TRBJ2-7
CAIRSFPYEQYF
TGTGCCATCAGGTCTTTCCCTTACGAGCAGTACTTC
>TRBD1|TRBV27|few|TRBJ1-5
CASSLGTGIQPQHF
TGTGCCAGCAGTTTAGGGACAGGGATTCAGCCCCAGCATTTT
>TRBD2|TRBV7-8|many|TRBJ2-1
CASSPPTGGRAHNEQFF
TGTGCCAGCAGCCCCCCGACAGGCGGGAGGGCCCACAATGAGCAGTTCTTC
>NA|TRBV3-1|many|TRBJ2-2
CASSQDTGFVGTGELFF
TGTGCCAGCAGCCAAGATACAGGGTTTGTTGGGACCGGGGAGCTGTTTTTT
>TRBD2|TRBV10-3|many|TRBJ2-5
CAISDLNLAAQETQYF
TGTGCCATCAGTGATCTCAACCTAGCGGCACAAGAGACCCAGTACTTC
>NA|TRBV3-1|many|TRBJ2-1
CASSPDGTYNEQFF
TGTGCCAGCAGCCCGGACGGCACCTACAATGAGCAGTTCTTC
>NA|TRBV25-1|many|TRBJ2-1
CASSEWVGPHNEQFF
TGTGCCAGCAGTGAATGGGTAGGGCCCCACAATGAGCAGTTCTTC
>NA|TRBV7-9|NA|TRBJ2-3
CASSLRFDTQYF
TGTGCCAGCAGCTTACGATTTGATACGCAGTATTTT
>TRBD1|TRBV5-1|many|TRBJ2-5
CASSTGTGRAETQYF
TGCGCCAGCAGCACCGGGACAGGGAGGGCAGAGACCCAGTACTTC
>TRBD1|TRBV20-1|many|TRBJ2-7
CSAWDRGIYEQYF
TGCAGTGCCTGGGACAGGGGAATCTACGAGCAGTACTTC
>TRBD2|TRBV28|medium-sized|TRBJ2-7
CASSLLAGGRYEQYF
TGTGCCAGCAGTTTATTGGCGGGAGGGAGGTACGAGCAGTACTTC
>NA|TRBV30|NA|TRBJ2-3
CAWRKGGVSYTQYF
TGTGCCTGGAGAAAGGGGGGAGTTAGCTATACGCAGTATTTT
>NA|TRBV20-1|many|TRBJ1-1
CSVRYGNTEAFF
TGCAGTGTCAGATACGGGAACACTGAAGCTTTCTTT
>TRBD1|TRBV20-1|NA|TRBJ2-7
CSASRGQGGPYEQYF
TGCAGTGCTAGCCGGGGACAGGGGGGTCCCTACGAGCAGTACTTC
>NA|TRBV28|few|TRBJ2-6
CASSPPPGANVLTF
TGTGCCAGCAGTCCCCCACCTGGGGCCAACGTCCTGACTTTC
>TRBD2|TRBV6-1|NA|TRBJ2-1
CASTPPLLAHLGNEQFF
TGTGCCAGCACACCCCCCCTACTAGCGCACCTTGGGAATGAGCAGTTCTTC
>NA|TRBV27|many|TRBJ2-7
CASSAWARDEQYF
TGTGCCAGCAGCGCATGGGCCCGGGACGAGCAGTACTTC
>NA|TRBV7-2|many|TRBJ1-2
CASSSLGSNYGYTF
TGTGCCAGCAGCTCCCTAGGATCAAACTATGGCTACACCTTC
>NA|TRBV5-4|NA|TRBJ1-1
CASSLGSGNTEVFF
TGTGCCAGCAGCTTGGGGTCGGGAAACACTGAAGTTTTTTTT
>NA|TRBV6-2/TRBV6-3|many|TRBJ2-2
CASSLDWTGELFF
TGTGCCAGTAGCCTAGACTGGACCGGGGAGCTGTTTTTT
>TRBD2|TRBV30|many|TRBJ2-3
CAWSPSGRVDTQYF
TGTGCCTGGAGCCCAAGCGGGAGAGTAGATACGCAGTATTTT
>NA|TRBV10-3|many|TRBJ2-7
CAISPGDSSYEQYF
TGTGCCATCAGTCCAGGGGACTCCTCGTACGAGCAGTACTTC
>TRBD2|TRBV5-1|many|TRBJ2-7
CASSLGDYTYEQYF
TGCGCCAGCAGCTTGGGGGACTACACCTACGAGCAGTACTTC
>TRBD2|TRBV3-1|NA|TRBJ2-7
CASSQEASGRFSEQYF
TGTGCCAGCAGCCAAGAGGCTAGCGGGAGATTCTCCGAGCAGTACTTC
>NA|TRBV7-8|many|TRBJ2-7
CASSFRAGSSYEQYF
TGTGCCAGCAGCTTTCGTGCGGGGAGCTCCTACGAGCAGTACTTC
>NA|TRBV18|many|TRBJ1-2
CASSPPTESYGYTF
TGTGCCAGCTCACCCCCGACAGAATCCTATGGCTACACCTTC
>NA|TRBV20-1|NA|TRBJ1-4
CSYRASLNEKLFF
TGCAGTTACCGGGCCTCACTTAATGAAAAACTGTTTTTT
>TRBD1|TRBV23-1|NA|TRBJ2-3
CASSQSPGGCTDTQYF
TGCGCCAGCAGTCAATCCCCAGGGGGATGCACAGATACGCAGTATTTT
>TRBD2|TRBV5-1|many|TRBJ2-1
CASSWTSGSPTVNEQFF
TGCGCCAGCAGCTGGACTAGCGGGAGCCCGACTGTCAATGAGCAGTTCTTC
>TRBD2|TRBV30|few|TRBJ2-3
CAWSSWTSGTDTQYF
TGTGCCTGGAGTTCGTGGACTAGCGGTACAGATACGCAGTATTTT
>NA|TRBV20-1|NA|TRBJ2-2
CGARVPWDVGGGELFF
TGCGGTGCTAGAGTTCCGTGGGACGTTGGGGGCGGGGAGCTGTTTTTT
>TRBD1|TRBV20-1|NA|TRBJ2-7
CSASRGPLTYEQYF
TGCAGTGCTAGTAGGGGGCCACTAACCTACGAGCAGTACTTC
>NA|TRBV7-8|many|TRBJ2-3
CASSFVHGGADTQYF
TGTGCCAGCAGCTTTGTTCACGGTGGGGCAGATACGCAGTATTTT